This T cell receptor (beta chain) is from a study of Ad26.COV2.S vaccination and SARS-CoV-2 variants. About the study: Donor joined the COV1001 Ad26.COV2.S trial arm. Intramuscularly, Ad26.COV2.S was given either once or twice, 56 days apart.

Whole-study findings and limits: Compared with placebo recipients, vaccine recipients had higher spike-specific TCR breadth. Estimates derived from TCR breadth and depth analyses may have underestimated total T cell responses.

The protocol was immunoSEQ multiplex PCR, while the TCRdb copy is restricted to in-frame clones and leaves out a portion. This sample carries about 680,000 clones, roughly nine tenths of them seen once, and the ten largest clones take around 1.4%. The table lists this clone with a few counts. Its antigen is unidentified. Described treatment: roughly 19 received Ad26.COV2.S at low or high dose, single or two shots; 5 received placebo; per-sample allocation not given. On day 63 after the first injection, vaccine and placebo recipients gave samples. This TCR came from a person between 18 and 60 years old who received the Ad26.COV2.S COVID-19 vaccine or a placebo. Sequencing was performed on peripheral blood, taken in a trial of Ad26.COV2.S vaccine versus placebo.

This CDR3 is CASSRWQMNTEAFF. The CDR3 nucleotides are TGCGCCAGCAGCAGGTGGCAGATGAACACTGAAGCTTTCTTT. The chain carries TRBV5-1 and TRBJ1-1; no reliable D call. V lost 4 bases to trimming and J lost 0 bases, with 10 bases between them. This CDR3 contains 14 residues. Germline CDR1 is SGHRS and CDR2 is YFSETQ.